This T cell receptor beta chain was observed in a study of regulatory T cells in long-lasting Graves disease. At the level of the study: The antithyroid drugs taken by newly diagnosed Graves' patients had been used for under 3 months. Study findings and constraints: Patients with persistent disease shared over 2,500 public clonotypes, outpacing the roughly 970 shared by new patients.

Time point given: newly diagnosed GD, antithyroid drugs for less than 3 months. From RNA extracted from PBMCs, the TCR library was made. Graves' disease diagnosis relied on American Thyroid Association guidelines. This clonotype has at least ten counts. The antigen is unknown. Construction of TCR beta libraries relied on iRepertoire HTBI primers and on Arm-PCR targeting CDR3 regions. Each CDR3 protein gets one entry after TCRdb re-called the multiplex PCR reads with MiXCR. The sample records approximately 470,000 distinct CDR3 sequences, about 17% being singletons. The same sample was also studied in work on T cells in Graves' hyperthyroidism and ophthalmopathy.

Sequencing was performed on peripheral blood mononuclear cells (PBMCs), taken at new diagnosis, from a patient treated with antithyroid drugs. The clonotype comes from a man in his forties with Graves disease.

CDR3 sequence (DNA): TGCGCCAGCAGCCCATCCGGGGCGACAGATGAGGCTTTCTTT. As protein: CASSPSGATDEAFF. The rearrangement joins TRBV5-1 to TRBJ1-1; TRBD1 is a possible D gene (5 bases). Trimming removed 4 bases from V and 11 bases from J, with 21 bases in between. The CDR3 has 14 residues. The V gene's germline CDR1 is SGHRS and CDR2 YFSETQ.